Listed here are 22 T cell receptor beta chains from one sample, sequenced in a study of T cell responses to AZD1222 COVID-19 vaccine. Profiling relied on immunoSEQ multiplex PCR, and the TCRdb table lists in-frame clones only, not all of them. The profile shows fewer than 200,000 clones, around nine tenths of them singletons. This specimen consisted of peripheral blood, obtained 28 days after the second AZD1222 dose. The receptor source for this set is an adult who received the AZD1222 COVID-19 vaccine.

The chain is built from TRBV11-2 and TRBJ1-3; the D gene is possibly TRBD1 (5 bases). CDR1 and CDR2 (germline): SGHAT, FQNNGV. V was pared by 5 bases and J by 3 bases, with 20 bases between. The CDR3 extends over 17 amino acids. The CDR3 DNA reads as TGTGCCAGCAGCCAACCGGGGTGGGGCGGCTATGGAAACACCATATATTTT. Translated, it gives CASSQPGWGGYGNTIYF.

CDR3 DNA sequence: TGTGCCAGCAGTTCCCCGCCCACTGAAGCTTTCTTT. Translation: CASSSPPTEAFF. The rearrangement joins TRBV6-5 to TRBJ1-1; D uncertain. The V gene's germline CDR1 is MNHEY and CDR2 SVGAGI. Trimming took 4 bases from V and 4 from J, leaving 7 bases between them. This CDR3 spans 12 amino acids.

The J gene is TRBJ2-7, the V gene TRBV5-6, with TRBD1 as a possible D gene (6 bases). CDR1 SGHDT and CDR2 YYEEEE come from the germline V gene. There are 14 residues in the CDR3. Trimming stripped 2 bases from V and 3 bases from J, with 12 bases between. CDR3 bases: TGTGCCAGCAGCTTTCTTGGACAGAGCTACGAGCAGTACTTC. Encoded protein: CASSFLGQSYEQYF.

The CDR3 spells CASSQYDRHNSPLHF. In DNA, the CDR3 is TGTGCCAGCAGCCAATACGACAGACATAATTCACCCCTCCACTTT. The chain couples TRBV3-1 (or the pseudogene TRBV3-2) to TRBJ1-6, with D possibly being TRBD1 (5 bases). Germline V CDR1 and CDR2: LGHDT, YNNKEL (reference sequence). CDR3 length equals 15 residues. The V end lost 2 bases, the J end lost 5 bases, and 10 bases lay between the germline ends.

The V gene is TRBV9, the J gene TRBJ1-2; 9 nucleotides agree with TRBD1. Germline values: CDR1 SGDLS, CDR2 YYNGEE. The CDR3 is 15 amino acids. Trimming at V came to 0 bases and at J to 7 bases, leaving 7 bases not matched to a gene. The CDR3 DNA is TGTGCCAGCAGCGTAGGGTCTGGGACAGGGTTTGGCTACACCTTC. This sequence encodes CASSVGSGTGFGYTF. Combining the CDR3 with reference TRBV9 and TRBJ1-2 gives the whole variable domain DSGVTQTPKHLITATGQRVTLRCSPRSGDLSVYWYQQSLDQGLQFLIQYYNGEERAKGNILERFSAQQFPDLHSELNLSSLELGDSALYFCASSVGSGTGFGYTFGSGTRLTVV.

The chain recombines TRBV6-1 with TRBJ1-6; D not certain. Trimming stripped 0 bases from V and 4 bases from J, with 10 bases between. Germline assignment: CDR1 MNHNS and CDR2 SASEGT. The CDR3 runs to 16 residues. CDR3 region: CASSEAIVRYNSPLHF. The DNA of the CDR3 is TGTGCCAGCAGTGAAGCCATCGTACGGTATAATTCACCCCTCCACTTT.

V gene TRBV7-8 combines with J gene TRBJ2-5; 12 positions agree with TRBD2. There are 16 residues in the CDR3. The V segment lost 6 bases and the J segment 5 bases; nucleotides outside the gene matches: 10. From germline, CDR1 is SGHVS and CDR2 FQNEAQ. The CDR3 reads CASRGLAGIIRETQYF. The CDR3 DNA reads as TGTGCCAGCAGAGGACTAGCGGGGATTATTAGGGAGACCCAGTACTTC. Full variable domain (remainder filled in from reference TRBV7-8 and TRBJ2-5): GAGVSQSPRYKVAKRGQDVALRCDPISGHVSLFWYQQALGQGPEFLTYFQNEAQLDKSGLPSDRFFAERPEGSVSTLKIQRTQQEDSAVYLCASRGLAGIIRETQYFGPGTRLLVL.

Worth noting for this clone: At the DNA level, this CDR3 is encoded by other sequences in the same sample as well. For the CDR3, the DNA is TGTGCCAGTAGTACAGGGGGCGAGGCTTTCTTT. Its translation: CASSTGGEAFF. The chain recombines TRBV19 with TRBJ1-1; 8 positions agree with TRBD1. The germline V gene encodes CDR1 LNHDA and CDR2 SQIVND (reference sequence). J was trimmed by 11 bases and V by 4 bases; bases with no gene match: 3. The CDR3 has 11 amino acids.

The CDR3 DNA sequence: TGTGCCAGCAGCTTTTGGGGACAGAATCAGCCCCAGCATTTT. Translated: CASSFWGQNQPQHF. The V gene is TRBV7-2, the J gene TRBJ1-5, with 7 bases lining up with TRBD1. This CDR3 spans 14 amino acids. CDR1 and CDR2 from the germline V gene are SGHTA and FQGNSA. V lost 3 bases to trimming and J lost 4 bases; unmatched junction nucleotides: 3. The full variable domain, rest sourced from reference TRBV7-2 and TRBJ1-5, is GAGVSQSPSNKVTEKGKDVELRCDPISGHTALYWYRQSLGQGLEFLIYFQGNSAPDKSGLPSDRFSAERTGGSVSTLTIQRTQQEDSAVYLCASSFWGQNQPQHFGDGTRLSIL.

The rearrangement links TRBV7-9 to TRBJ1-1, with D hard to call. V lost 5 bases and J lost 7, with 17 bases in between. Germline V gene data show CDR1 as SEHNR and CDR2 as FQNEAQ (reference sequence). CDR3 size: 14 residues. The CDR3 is CASSPDLNPREAFF. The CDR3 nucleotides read TGTGCCAGCAGCCCAGACCTGAACCCGCGTGAAGCTTTCTTT.

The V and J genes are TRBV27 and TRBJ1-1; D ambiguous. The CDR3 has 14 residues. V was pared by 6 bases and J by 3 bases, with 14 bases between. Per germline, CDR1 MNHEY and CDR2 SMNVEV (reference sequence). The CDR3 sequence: CASRTESGHTEAFF. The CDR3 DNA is TGTGCCAGCAGGACCGAAAGTGGGCACACTGAAGCTTTCTTT.

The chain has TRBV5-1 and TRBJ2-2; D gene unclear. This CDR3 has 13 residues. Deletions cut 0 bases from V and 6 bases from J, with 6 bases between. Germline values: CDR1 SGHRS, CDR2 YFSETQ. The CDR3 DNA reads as TGCGCCAGCAGCTTGGGTTTCTCCGGGGAGCTGTTTTTT. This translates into CASSLGFSGELFF.

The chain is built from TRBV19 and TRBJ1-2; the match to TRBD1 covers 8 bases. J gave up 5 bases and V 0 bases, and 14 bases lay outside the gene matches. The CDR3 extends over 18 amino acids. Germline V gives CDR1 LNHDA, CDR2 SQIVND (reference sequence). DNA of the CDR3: TGTGCCAGTAGTATAGAAAACTATCCTCGGACAGGGAAGTATGGCTACACCTTC. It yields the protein CASSIENYPRTGKYGYTF.

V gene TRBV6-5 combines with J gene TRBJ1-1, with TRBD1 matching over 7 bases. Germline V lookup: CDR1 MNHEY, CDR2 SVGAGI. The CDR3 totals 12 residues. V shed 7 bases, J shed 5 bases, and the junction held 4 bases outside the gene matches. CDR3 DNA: TGTGCCAGCACTCACAGGGGAACTGAAGCTTTCTTT. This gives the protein CASTHRGTEAFF.

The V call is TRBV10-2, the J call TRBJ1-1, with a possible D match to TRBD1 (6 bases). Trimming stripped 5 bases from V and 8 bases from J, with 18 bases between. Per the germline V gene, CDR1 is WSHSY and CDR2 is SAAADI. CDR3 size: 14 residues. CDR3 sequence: CASSPRGTYTEAFF. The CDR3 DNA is TGCGCCAGCAGTCCTCGGGGGACATATACAGAAGCTTTCTTT.

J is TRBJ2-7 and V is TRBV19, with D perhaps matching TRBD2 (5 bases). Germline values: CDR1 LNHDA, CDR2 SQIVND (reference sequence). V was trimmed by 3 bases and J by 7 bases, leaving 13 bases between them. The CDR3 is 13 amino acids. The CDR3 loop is CASSILGSGEQYF. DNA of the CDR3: TGTGCCAGTAGTATCTTAGGGTCGGGAGAGCAGTACTTC.

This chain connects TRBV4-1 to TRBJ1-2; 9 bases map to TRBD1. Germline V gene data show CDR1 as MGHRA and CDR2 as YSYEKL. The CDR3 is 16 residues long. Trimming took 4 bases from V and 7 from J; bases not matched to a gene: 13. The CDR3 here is CASSPIPGQGPSGYTF. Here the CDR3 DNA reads TGCGCCAGCAGCCCCATTCCGGGACAGGGACCTTCTGGCTACACCTTC.

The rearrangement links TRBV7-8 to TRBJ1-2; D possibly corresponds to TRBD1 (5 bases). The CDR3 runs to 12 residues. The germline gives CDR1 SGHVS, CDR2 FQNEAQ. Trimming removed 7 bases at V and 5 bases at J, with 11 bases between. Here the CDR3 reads CASTPGGYGYTF. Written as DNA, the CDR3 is TGTGCCAGCACCCCTGGGGGATATGGCTACACCTTC.

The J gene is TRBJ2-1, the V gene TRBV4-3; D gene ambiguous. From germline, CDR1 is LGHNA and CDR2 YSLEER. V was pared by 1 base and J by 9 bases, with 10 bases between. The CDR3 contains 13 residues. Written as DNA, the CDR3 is TGCGCCAGCAGCCAAGGGGGAACACTTGAGCAGTTCTTC. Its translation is CASSQGGTLEQFF.

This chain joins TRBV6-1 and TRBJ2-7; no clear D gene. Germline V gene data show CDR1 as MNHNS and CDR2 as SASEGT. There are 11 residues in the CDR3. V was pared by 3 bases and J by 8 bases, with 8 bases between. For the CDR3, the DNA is TGTGCCAGCAGTGAGGGTTTCAAGCAGTACTTC. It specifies CASSEGFKQYF.

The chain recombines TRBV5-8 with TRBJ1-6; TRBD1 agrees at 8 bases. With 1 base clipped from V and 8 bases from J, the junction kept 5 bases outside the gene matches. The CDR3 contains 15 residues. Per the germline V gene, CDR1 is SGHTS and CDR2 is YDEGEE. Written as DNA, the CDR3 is TGTGCCAGCAGCTTGAACAGGGGGTCTCATTCACCCCTCCACTTT. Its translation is CASSLNRGSHSPLHF.

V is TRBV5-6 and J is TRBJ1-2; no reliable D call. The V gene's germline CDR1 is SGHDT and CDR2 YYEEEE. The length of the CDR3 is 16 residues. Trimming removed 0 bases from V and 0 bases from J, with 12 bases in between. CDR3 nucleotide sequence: TGTGCCAGCAGCTTGGGGGTCGGGATAGCTAACTATGGCTACACCTTC. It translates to CASSLGVGIANYGYTF.